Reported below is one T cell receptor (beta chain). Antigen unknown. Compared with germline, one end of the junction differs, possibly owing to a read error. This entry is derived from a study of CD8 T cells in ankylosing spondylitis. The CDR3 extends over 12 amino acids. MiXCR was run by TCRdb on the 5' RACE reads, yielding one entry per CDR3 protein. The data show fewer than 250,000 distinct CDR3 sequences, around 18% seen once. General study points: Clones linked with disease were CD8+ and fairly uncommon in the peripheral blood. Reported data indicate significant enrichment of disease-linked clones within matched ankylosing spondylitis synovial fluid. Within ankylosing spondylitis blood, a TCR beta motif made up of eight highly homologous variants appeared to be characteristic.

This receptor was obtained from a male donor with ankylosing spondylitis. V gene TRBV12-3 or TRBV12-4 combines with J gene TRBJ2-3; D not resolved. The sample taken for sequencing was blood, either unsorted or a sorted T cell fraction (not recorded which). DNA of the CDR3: TGTGTCAGCACCGCGGCCATCTATACGCAGTATTTT. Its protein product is CVSTAAIYTQYF.